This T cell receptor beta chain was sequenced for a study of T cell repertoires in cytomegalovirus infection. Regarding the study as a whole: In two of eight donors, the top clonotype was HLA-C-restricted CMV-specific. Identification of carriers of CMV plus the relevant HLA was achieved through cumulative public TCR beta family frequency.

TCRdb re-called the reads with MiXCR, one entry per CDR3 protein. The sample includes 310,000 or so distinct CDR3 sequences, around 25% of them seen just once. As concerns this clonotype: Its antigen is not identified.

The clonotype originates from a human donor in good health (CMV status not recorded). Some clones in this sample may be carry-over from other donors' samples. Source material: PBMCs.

The DNA of the CDR3 is TGCGCCAGCAGCCCCCAGGCCAGGGGAAACACCGGGGAGCTGTTTTTT. Translated: CASSPQARGNTGELFF. The gene calls are TRBV5-1 and TRBJ2-2, with TRBD1 as a possible D gene (6 bases). CDR1 is SGHRS and CDR2 is YFSETQ in the germline V gene. This CDR3 region has 16 residues. Trimming took off 4 bases at V and 2 bases at J, with 15 bases between the two ends.